These T cell receptor beta chains were read from a single sample in a study of T cell responses to AZD1222 COVID-19 vaccine. The assay was immunoSEQ multiplex PCR, and TCRdb's table has in-frame clones only and misses some. This repertoire shows about 130,000 clones, about 90% found once; its top ten account for approximately 7%. The sample here was peripheral blood, taken on day 0 of AZD1222 vaccination. The receptors were sampled from an adult in good health. CDR3s include the opening cysteine and the closing phenylalanine or tryptophan. Each record gives: J gene, clone size, V gene, D gene, CDR3 DNA, CDR3 protein. A D gene is named only where the DNA matches it firmly. Some rows have no size entry. The others give once, few or many, or a class for an expanded clone.

TRBJ2-2 - TRBV4-1 - TGCGCCAGCAGCCAAGAGACGGCCAGGGCAAACACCGGGGAGCTGTTTTTT CASSQETARANTGELFF
TRBJ2-2 - TRBV10-3 TRBD2 TGTGCCATCAGTGGGAGGACTAGCGGGGGGCAATATAACACCGGGGAGCTGTTTTTT CAISGRTSGGQYNTGELFF
TRBJ2-7 - TRBV6-6 TRBD2 TGTGCCAGCATCCGTAGCGGGAAAGGGTCCTACGAGCAGTACTTC CASIRSGKGSYEQYF
TRBJ1-3 once TRBV7-9 TRBD1 TGTGCCAGCAGCAGAAGGCAGGGGGCAGACACCATATATTTT CASSRRQGADTIYF
TRBJ1-2 - TRBV7-2 TRBD1 TGTGCCAGCAGCTTAGACAACAGGGGTAACTATGGCTACACCTTC CASSLDNRGNYGYTF
TRBJ2-1 - TRBV27 - TGTGCCAGCAGACCCCTTTGGGGGGAGCTCAATGAGCAGTTCTTC CASRPLWGELNEQFF
TRBJ1-2 - TRBV5-6 TRBD1 TGTGCCAGCAGCCGAAACAGGGGGCACTATGGCTACACCTTC CASSRNRGHYGYTF
TRBJ1-4 - TRBV5-4 - TGTGCCAGCAGCTTATGGTCGGCTCGGGAAAAACTGTTTTTT CASSLWSAREKLFF
TRBJ1-2 few TRBV28 - TGTGCCAGCAGACTGAGCGCACAGGGTATCAGCACCTTC CASRLSAQGISTF
TRBJ1-1 once TRBV19 TRBD1 TGTGCCAGTAGTGCCGGGACAGGGGGGACTGAAGCTTTCTTT CASSAGTGGTEAFF
TRBJ2-2 - TRBV2 - TGTGCCAGCAGGCTGCTATTCGAGGGTGCCGGGGAGCTGTTTTTT CASRLLFEGAGELFF
TRBJ1-3 - TRBV3-1/TRBV3-2 - TGTGCCAGCAGCCAAGATCTTGGCGGGGTGGCTGGAAACACCATATATTTT CASSQDLGGVAGNTIYF
TRBJ2-2 once TRBV9 - TGTGCCAGCAGCGTAGATGGGCGACGGGAGCTGTTTTTT CASSVDGRRELFF
TRBJ1-2 once TRBV28 - TGTGCCAGCAGTTTACGGGCTAACTATGGCTACACCTTC CASSLRANYGYTF
TRBJ2-7 - TRBV9 TRBD2 TGTGCCAGCAGCGCTAGCGGGACTACGTACGAGCAGTACTTC CASSASGTTYEQYF
TRBJ1-5 - TRBV19 TRBD1 TGTGCCAGTAGACCGGGACAGCTTTTGAGCAATCAGCCCCAGCATTTT CASRPGQLLSNQPQHF
TRBJ2-7 - TRBV11-1 - TGTGCCAGCAGCTTCGGCAGGGGAGACGAGCAGTACTTC CASSFGRGDEQYF
TRBJ2-5 - TRBV5-1 - TGCGCCAGCAGCTTGACAGGCCACCCGGGTGAGACCCAGTACTTC CASSLTGHPGETQYF
TRBJ2-1 - TRBV6-5 - TGTGCCAGCCGGGTGAGCGGACCACATGAGCAGTTCTTC CASRVSGPHEQFF
TRBJ2-7 - TRBV3-1/TRBV3-2 - TGTGCCAGCAGCCAAGGGGGTTACGAGCAGTACTTC CASSQGGYEQYF
TRBJ1-2 - TRBV7-2 TRBD1 TGTGCCAGCAGCCCCCGACAGGGCCGGGGCTATGGCTACACCTTC CASSPRQGRGYGYTF
TRBJ2-5 - TRBV7-6 TRBD1 TGTGCCAGCAGCTTAGGGACAGGGGGAGAGACCCAGTACTTC CASSLGTGGETQYF
TRBJ1-5 - TRBV18 TRBD1 TGTGCCAGCTCACCGGGACAGGCAAGGCAGCCCCAGCATTTT CASSPGQARQPQHF
TRBJ2-6 - TRBV10-3 TRBD1 TGTGCCATCAGCCCGGGACAGGGGGCTGGTGGGGCCAACGTCCTGACTTTC CAISPGQGAGGANVLTF
TRBJ2-7 - TRBV10-3 TRBD2 TGTGCCATCAGTCTACTAGCGCCTACCTACGAGCAGTACTTC CAISLLAPTYEQYF
TRBJ2-7 once TRBV3-1/TRBV3-2 - TGTGCCAGCAGCCCGCTGGGAACATGGAACCTCTACGAGCAGTACTTC CASSPLGTWNLYEQYF
TRBJ2-3 - TRBV28 - TGTGCCACTTGGAAGCCTAGCACAGATACGCAGTATTTT CATWKPSTDTQYF
TRBJ1-6 - TRBV5-1 - TGCGCCAGCAGCTTTCTGAATTCACCCCTCCACTTT CASSFLNSPLHF
TRBJ1-1 once TRBV5-8 - TGTGCCAGCAGCAGGGGGTTGAGCGGGACCACTGAAGCTTTCTTT CASSRGLSGTTEAFF
TRBJ2-1 few TRBV24-1 TRBD2 TGTGCCACCAGTGCGGCTAGCGGGGGGGGAAGCTCCTACAATGAGCAGTTCTTC CATSAASGGGSSYNEQFF
TRBJ2-2 - TRBV30 TRBD1 TGTGCCTGGACGGGACAGATTAACACCGGGGAGCTGTTTTTT CAWTGQINTGELFF
TRBJ2-7 - TRBV7-8 TRBD2 TGTGCCAGCAGACTTAGGACTAGCGGGATTTACGAGCAGTACTTC CASRLRTSGIYEQYF
TRBJ2-1 - TRBV3-1/TRBV3-2 TRBD2 TGTGCCAGCAGTATCGTAGCGGGAGGGCCCCCTGAGCAGTTCTTC CASSIVAGGPPEQFF
TRBJ1-5 - TRBV6-5 - TGTGCCAGCACGCCTGCAGGGGCCCTCAATCAGCCCCAGCATTTT CASTPAGALNQPQHF
TRBJ2-1 - TRBV10-1 TRBD2 TGCGCCAGCAGTTCTACTAGCGGGAGGAGAAATGAGCAGTTCTTC CASSSTSGRRNEQFF
TRBJ2-2 - TRBV5-1 - TGCGCCAGCAGCTCCCACCCCGGGGGTATCGACACCGGGGAGCTGTTTTTT CASSSHPGGIDTGELFF
TRBJ2-1 - TRBV5-1 - TGCGCCAGCAGCACGACTGGTGAGCAGTTCTTC CASSTTGEQFF
TRBJ1-1 - TRBV19 - TGTGCCAGTAGTTGGGGATTAAACACTGAAGCTTTCTTT CASSWGLNTEAFF
TRBJ1-2 once TRBV5-4 TRBD1 TGTGCCAGCAGCGTCGGGACAGTTTCTAACTATGGCTACACCTTC CASSVGTVSNYGYTF
TRBJ1-5 - TRBV2 TRBD1 TGTGCCAGCAGTGAAGGACAGGGTCAGCCCCAGCATTTT CASSEGQGQPQHF
TRBJ2-2 - TRBV2 TRBD2 TGTGCCAGCACCCCGGGACTAGCGGTAAACACCGGGGAGCTGTTTTTT CASTPGLAVNTGELFF
TRBJ1-4 - TRBV2 - TGTGCCAGCAGTGACACCGACAGACCAAATGAAAAACTGTTTTTT CASSDTDRPNEKLFF
TRBJ1-5 - TRBV4-1 - TGCGCCAGCAGCCAAGGGAAACCCAATCAGCCCCAGCATTTT CASSQGKPNQPQHF
TRBJ1-2 - TRBV5-1 - TGCGCCAGCAGCCCACCGAATCGACAGAGCTATGGCTACACCTTC CASSPPNRQSYGYTF
TRBJ1-2 - TRBV6-4 - TGTGCCAGCCTCTTACAGGGCCCAAACTATGGCTACACCTTC CASLLQGPNYGYTF
TRBJ2-5 - TRBV9 TRBD2 TGTGCCAGCAGCGTAGGGGTAGCGGGACAAGAGACCCAGTACTTC CASSVGVAGQETQYF
TRBJ1-2 - TRBV6-1 - TGTGCCAGCAGTGAAGCAACGGGGACGGGAGGCTACACCTTC CASSEATGTGGYTF
TRBJ1-1 - TRBV27 - TGTGCCAGCAGTGCAAGGGGCAAAGCAGACACTGAAGCTTTCTTT CASSARGKADTEAFF
TRBJ1-1 - TRBV27 - TGTGCCAGCAGTTCTAGGGAGGAGAACACTGAAGCTTTCTTT CASSSREENTEAFF
TRBJ1-5 - TRBV2 - TGTGCCAGCAGGGTCGACAGGTCTGGCAATCAGCCCCAGCATTTT CASRVDRSGNQPQHF
TRBJ2-4 - TRBV5-4 - TGTGCCAGCAAAGTACGGGGTGAGAACATTCAGTACTTC CASKVRGENIQYF
TRBJ2-1 - TRBV3-1/TRBV3-2 - TGTGCCAGCAGCCAGCAAGAAGGCGGGTGGAATGACAATGAGCAGTTCTTC CASSQQEGGWNDNEQFF
TRBJ2-7 - TRBV7-2 - TGTGCCAGCAGCTCCGGGACCCCCGGGGCCCCCTACGAGCAGTACTTC CASSSGTPGAPYEQYF
TRBJ1-5 - TRBV28 - TGTGCCAGCAGTTTTAGCAATCAGCCCCAGCATTTT CASSFSNQPQHF
TRBJ2-5 - TRBV5-1 - TGCGCCAGCAGCTTGGAGGGGTACCAAGAGACCCAGTACTTC CASSLEGYQETQYF
TRBJ1-1 - TRBV18 TRBD1 TGTGCCAGCTCACCAGCCCGGACAGGGATGAACACTGAAGCTTTCTTT CASSPARTGMNTEAFF
TRBJ2-7 - TRBV5-1 - TGCGCCAGCAGCTTGGAATCCCTTGGCTACGAGCAGTACTTC CASSLESLGYEQYF
TRBJ1-5 - TRBV3-1/TRBV3-2 - TGTGCCAGCAGCCAACTAACAGGGAGCAATCAGCCCCAGCATTTT CASSQLTGSNQPQHF
TRBJ2-5 - TRBV21-1 - TGTGCCAGCAGCAAAGTGGGTCCTCGAGGGGAGACCCAGTACTTC CASSKVGPRGETQYF
TRBJ2-2 - TRBV7-2 - TGTGCCAGCAGAATACAGGGCGATTTCGGCGGGGAGCTGTTTTTT CASRIQGDFGGELFF